These T cell receptor beta chains were read from a single sample in a study of regulatory T cells in long-lasting Graves disease. TCRdb recomputed calls from the multiplex PCR reads with MiXCR, one row per CDR3 protein. The table lists about half a million distinct CDR3 sequences, approximately 12% of them singletons. The same specimen was also included in a second study, on T cells in Graves' hyperthyroidism and ophthalmopathy.

This sample comprised peripheral blood mononuclear cells (PBMCs), obtained at new diagnosis, from a patient treated with antithyroid drugs. The receptors come from a woman between 25 and 40 years old with Graves disease. Each CDR3 is given with its conserved first and last residue. A D gene is named only where the DNA matches it firmly. The size field is filled for only some rows; it gives once, few, many or a size class.

TRBJ1-2	NA	TRBV9	NA	TGTGCCAGCAGCGCCCGGTTGGCCAACTATGGCTACACCTTC	CASSARLANYGYTF
TRBJ2-5	many	TRBV18	NA	TGTGCCAGCTCACCACCGTCGCGTCAGACCCAGTACTTC	CASSPPSRQTQYF
TRBJ2-1	NA	TRBV11-2	NA	TGTGCCAGCAGCCCTAGGGCAGCTGAGCAGTTCTTC	CASSPRAAEQFF
TRBJ2-2	many	TRBV7-2	NA	TGTGCCAGCAGCTTAATTTGGGCAGGGGACACCGGGGAGCTGTTTTTT	CASSLIWAGDTGELFF
TRBJ2-2	NA	TRBV7-9	NA	TGTGCCAGCAGCTCTTACGCTAGTCCCGGGGAGCTGTTTTTT	CASSSYASPGELFF
TRBJ2-1	NA	TRBV11-1	NA	TGCGCCAGCAGCCAAGGATCCAGCGGCTCCTACAATGAGCAGTTCTTC	CASSQGSSGSYNEQFF
TRBJ2-3	many	TRBV3-1	TRBD2	TGTGCCAGCAGCCCGGGACTAGCGGGTAGCACAGATACGCAGTATTTT	CASSPGLAGSTDTQYF
TRBJ2-1	many	TRBV27	TRBD2	TGTGCCAGCAGTTTAGCCCCCCGCGGGAGGAACATCCCTGAGCAGTTCTTC	CASSLAPRGRNIPEQFF
TRBJ2-5	NA	TRBV9	NA	TGTGCCAGCAGCGTAAGCGCGATCCAAGAGACCCAGTACTTC	CASSVSAIQETQYF
TRBJ2-3	NA	TRBV19	NA	TGTGCCAGTAGTATGGGGGGCGCTGGGAGAAATACGCAGTATTTT	CASSMGGAGRNTQYF
TRBJ2-7	many	TRBV7-2	TRBD2	TGTGCCAGCAGCTTAGAGCCTAGCGGGGACCTTAGCCAGTACTTC	CASSLEPSGDLSQYF
TRBJ2-5	many	TRBV10-3	TRBD1	TGTGCCATCAGGGGACAGTTCCAAGAGACCCAGTACTTC	CAIRGQFQETQYF
TRBJ1-3	few	TRBV9	TRBD1	TGTGCCAGCAGCGTACATTTGGGGACAGGCGAAAACACCATATATTTT	CASSVHLGTGENTIYF
TRBJ1-1	many	TRBV12-3/TRBV12-4	NA	TGTGCCAGCAGGCCCCCTAGGGGGGGGAACACTGAAGCTTTCTTT	CASRPPRGGNTEAFF
TRBJ2-7	many	TRBV27	NA	TGTGCCAGCAGTTGGCAGCCAGGCTACGAGCAGTACTTC	CASSWQPGYEQYF
TRBJ1-2	few	TRBV6-4	NA	TGTGCCAGCAGTTACATCAGTCAGGGTGTGAAAGGCTACACCTTC	CASSYISQGVKGYTF
TRBJ2-2	NA	TRBV28	NA	TGTGCCAGCAGCCACCCCGAGGGGGGGGCTTCTGCCGGGAAGCTGTTTTTT	CASSHPEGGASAGKLFF
TRBJ2-3	NA	TRBV11-3	TRBD2	TGTGCCAGCAGCCAAGGTAGCGGGAGTGGCACAGATACGCAGTATTTT	CASSQGSGSGTDTQYF
TRBJ2-1	many	TRBV24-1	NA	TGTGCCACCAGTGGGGAGGGGGTCTACAATGAGCAGTTCTTC	CATSGEGVYNEQFF
TRBJ1-6	NA	TRBV6-2/TRBV6-3	NA	TGTGCCAGCACCCGCGGTCAGATTAATTCACCCCTCCACTTT	CASTRGQINSPLHF
TRBJ1-1	many	TRBV7-9	NA	TGTGCCAGCAGCTTACGGTCAGCCATGAACACTGAAGCTTTCTTT	CASSLRSAMNTEAFF
TRBJ2-7	many	TRBV24-1	TRBD1	TGTGCCACCAGTGACTCGGGACAGGTGACCTACGAGCAGTACTTC	CATSDSGQVTYEQYF
TRBJ1-1	many	TRBV24-1	TRBD1	TGTGCCACCAGTTCCGCCGCCGGGGACAGGGGGGACACTGAAGCTTTCTTT	CATSSAAGDRGDTEAFF
TRBJ2-3	few	TRBV10-1	NA	TGCGCCAGCAGTGAGATGTTAGGAGCAGATACGCAGTATTTT	CASSEMLGADTQYF
TRBJ1-2	many	TRBV20-1	TRBD1	TGCAGTGCTAGGGACAGGATTTTAGGCGGCTACACCTTC	CSARDRILGGYTF
TRBJ2-1	many	TRBV20-1	TRBD2	TGCAGTGCTAGGAATCCAAGCGGGAGATCATACAATGAGCAGTTCTTC	CSARNPSGRSYNEQFF
TRBJ2-6	many	TRBV6-2/TRBV6-3	NA	TGTGCCAGCATGGTCTCTGGGGCCAACGTCCTGACTTTC	CASMVSGANVLTF
TRBJ1-6	many	TRBV20-1	NA	TGCAGTGCTAGAGAACCGGGACGGGGAAATTCACCCCTCCACTTT	CSAREPGRGNSPLHF
TRBJ1-4	many	TRBV11-2	NA	TGTGCCAGCAGCTTACTTTTTGCGGGACGGCTTAATGAAAAACTGTTTTTT	CASSLLFAGRLNEKLFF
TRBJ2-7	few	TRBV5-6	NA	TGTGCCAGCAGCCAAGGAAGCAGTTACTCCTACGAGCAGTACTTC	CASSQGSSYSYEQYF
TRBJ2-7	many	TRBV7-2	TRBD1	TGTGCCAGCAGCTTAGCGGGACAGGGAACCTACGAGCAGTACTTC	CASSLAGQGTYEQYF
TRBJ2-1	many	TRBV19	NA	TGTGCCAGTAGAGAGGGTATCAGCTCCTACAATGAGCAGTTCTTC	CASREGISSYNEQFF
TRBJ2-7	many	TRBV3-1	TRBD2	TGTGCCAGCACTAACGGGGGGAGGGGAGGCGAGCAGTACTTC	CASTNGGRGGEQYF
TRBJ2-7	NA	TRBV10-3	NA	TGTGCCATCAGTGATGGCGGGAATATTTACGAGCAGTACTTC	CAISDGGNIYEQYF
TRBJ1-6	few	TRBV19	TRBD1	TGTGCCAGTTCGGGACAGGTTGACTCACCCCTCCACTTT	CASSGQVDSPLHF
TRBJ1-1	few	TRBV30	NA	TGTGCCTGGAGTGTACAAGGGGTATCTAAAGCTTTCTTT	CAWSVQGVSKAFF
TRBJ2-5	many	TRBV5-1	TRBD2	TGCGCCAGCAGCTTGGCCTTGACTAGCGGAAAAGAGACCCAGTACTTC	CASSLALTSGKETQYF
TRBJ2-2	NA	TRBV24-1	TRBD1	TGTGCCACCAGTGATCAAGGGACAGGGGCCGGGGAGCTGTTTTTT	CATSDQGTGAGELFF
TRBJ2-2	NA	TRBV19	NA	TGTGCCAGTACTCCAGAGTCGGGGGCCACCGGGGAGCTGTTTTTT	CASTPESGATGELFF
TRBJ1-5	NA	TRBV30	NA	TGTGCCTGGAGCCTTGACAGGACCTCTCATAGCAATCAGCCCCAGCATTTT	CAWSLDRTSHSNQPQHF
TRBJ2-2	NA	TRBV29-1	TRBD1	TGCAGCGTTTGGACAGGGGACACCGGGGAGCTGTTTTTT	CSVWTGDTGELFF
TRBJ2-1	many	TRBV5-1	NA	TGCGCCAGCAGCCCAAGGTCGGACAGCCCTTACAATGAGCAGTTCTTC	CASSPRSDSPYNEQFF
TRBJ2-7	many	TRBV11-2	TRBD2	TGTGCCAGCAGCTTAAAGAGAAGTTCCGGGACTAGCGGGAGCTTGAGGGAGCAGTACTTC	CASSLKRSSGTSGSLREQYF
TRBJ1-2	NA	TRBV7-9	NA	TGTGCCAGCAGCTTAGCAAAACCTAACTATGGCTACACCTTC	CASSLAKPNYGYTF
TRBJ2-7	many	TRBV5-6	TRBD2	TGTGCCAGCAGCTTGTTGGGACTAGTCAGCTACGAGCAGTACTTC	CASSLLGLVSYEQYF